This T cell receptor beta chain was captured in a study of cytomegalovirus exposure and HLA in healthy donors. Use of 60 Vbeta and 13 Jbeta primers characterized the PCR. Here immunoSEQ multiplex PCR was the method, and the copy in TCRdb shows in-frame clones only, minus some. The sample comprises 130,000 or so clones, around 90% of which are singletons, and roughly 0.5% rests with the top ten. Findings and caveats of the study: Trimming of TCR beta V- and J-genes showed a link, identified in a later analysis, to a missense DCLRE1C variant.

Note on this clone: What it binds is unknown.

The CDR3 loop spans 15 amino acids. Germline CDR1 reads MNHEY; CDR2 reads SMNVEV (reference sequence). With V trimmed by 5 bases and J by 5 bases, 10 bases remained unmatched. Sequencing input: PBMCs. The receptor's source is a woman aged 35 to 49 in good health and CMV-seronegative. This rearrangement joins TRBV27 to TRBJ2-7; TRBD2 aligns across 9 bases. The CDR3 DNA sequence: TGTGCCAGCAGTACGCTAGCGGGATGGAGCGACGAGCAGTACTTC. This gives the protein CASSTLAGWSDEQYF.